The 30 T cell receptor beta chains reported below all come from one sample, sequenced in a study of response to subunit inactivated influenza vaccine. Via MiXCR, TCRdb re-called the RT-PCR reads, giving one row per CDR3 protein. This sample has roughly 630,000 distinct CDR3 sequences, with roughly 15% found just once. Material: PBMCs from blood, obtained 14 to 15 days before vaccination. Receptors were obtained from a man aged 50 or older who received an inactivated influenza vaccine.

This clonotype was seen only a few times. This chain uses TRBV7-2 with TRBJ2-1; D is unresolved. CDR1 is SGHTA and CDR2 is FQGNSA in the germline V gene. With 6 bases removed from V and 0 bases from J, the gap between germline ends came to 9 bases. The CDR3 length is 14 residues. The CDR3 nucleotides are TGTGCCAGCAGAGGTATTAGCTCCTACAATGAGCAGTTCTTC. It codes for CASRGISSYNEQFF.

This clonotype appeared a few times. CDR3 nucleotide sequence: TGCAGCGCTTCTCAGGGGGCGTATGGCTACACCTTC. This gives the protein CSASQGAYGYTF. The chain couples TRBV29-1 to TRBJ1-2, with 8 bases lining up with TRBD1. Germline V gives CDR1 SQVTM, CDR2 ANQGSEA. V lost 7 bases, J lost 5 bases, and 6 bases stayed unmatched. CDR3 length: 12 residues.

This clonotype occurred a few times. The chain recombines TRBV7-6 with TRBJ2-2; D is undetermined. CDR3 length: 16 amino acids. The V gene lost 5 bases and the J gene lost 4 bases, with 17 bases spanning the gap. Germline V CDR1 and CDR2: SGHVS, FNYEAQ. The CDR3 region is CASSLPSDWTTGELFF. For the CDR3, the DNA is TGTGCCAGCAGCCTGCCCAGCGACTGGACCACCGGGGAGCTGTTTTTT. The variable domain in full, with the rest retrieved from reference TRBV7-6 and TRBJ2-2, is GAGVSQSPRYKVTKRGQDVALRCDPISGHVSLYWYRQALGQGPEFLTYFNYEAQQDKSGLPNDRFSAERPEGSISTLTIQRTEQRDSAMYRCASSLPSDWTTGELFFGEGSRLTVL.

This clonotype was seen only a few times. This chain uses TRBV29-1 with TRBJ1-1; D unclear. The CDR3 extends over 11 amino acids. V was shortened by 4 bases and J by 4 bases, with 7 bases between the two germline ends. Germline V gene data show CDR1 as SQVTM and CDR2 as ANQGSEA. CDR3 DNA: TGCAGCGTTGTTTTGCGCACTGAAGCTTTCTTT. This codes for CSVVLRTEAFF.

The chain links TRBV10-3 to TRBJ2-1, with 10 bases identical to TRBD2. Germline V lookup: CDR1 ENHRY, CDR2 SYGVKD. The CDR3 spans 13 residues. With V trimmed by 7 bases and J by 7 bases, 4 bases remained unmatched. CDR3 region: CAITELAGNEQFF. The CDR3 region has the DNA TGTGCCATCACGGAACTAGCGGGGAATGAGCAGTTCTTC.

V gene TRBV28 combines with J gene TRBJ2-3; TRBD1 matches 8 bases. Germline loops: CDR1 MDHEN, CDR2 SYDVKM. The CDR3 extends over 18 amino acids. V was pared by 1 base and J by 0 bases, with 9 bases of the junction left unmatched. The DNA of the CDR3 is TGTGCCAGCAGTTTATTCAGCGCAGGGGGCGGGAGCACAGATACGCAGTATTTT. Its translation: CASSLFSAGGGSTDTQYF. The full variable domain, its missing parts supplied by reference TRBV28 and TRBJ2-3, is DVKVTQSSRYLVKRTGEKVFLECVQDMDHENMFWYRQDPGLGLRLIYFSYDVKMKEKGDIPEGYSVSREKKERFSLILESASTNQTSMYLCASSLFSAGGGSTDTQYFGPGTRLTVL.

A few counts support this clonotype. The chain joins TRBV29-1 to TRBJ2-1, with D possibly TRBD2 on 7 matching bases. V gave up 4 bases and J gave up 4 bases, with 14 bases separating them. CDR3 length: 14 residues. Germline CDR1 SQVTM, CDR2 ANQGSEA. CDR3 sequence (DNA): TGCAGCGTTGGAGGGGGAGGGCCTTACAATGAGCAGTTCTTC. Its translation is CSVGGGGPYNEQFF.

This chain connects TRBV12-3 or TRBV12-4 to TRBJ2-3; possible D gene TRBD2, 5 bases. V dropped 6 bases and J dropped 3 bases, with 19 bases sitting between them. The CDR3 runs 16 residues. The CDR3 nucleotides are TGTGCCAGCAGCCTGGGCTCTAGCTTCTCTACAGATACGCAGTATTTT. It encodes CASSLGSSFSTDTQYF.

The J gene is TRBJ1-1, the V gene TRBV7-3; D is perhaps TRBD1 (5 bases). The CDR3 runs 13 residues. Germline loops: CDR1 SGHTA, CDR2 FQGTGA. V was shortened by 2 bases and J by 10 bases, with 14 bases between the two germline ends. In nucleotides, the CDR3 is TGTGCCAGCAGCTTATCGGCTGGGGCGCTAGCTTTCTTT. It is translated as CASSLSAGALAFF.

The CDR3 DNA is TGTGCCAGCAGCTTAGTTGCACTGTCTGTCGAGCAGTACTTC. Translating it yields CASSLVALSVEQYF. This chain connects TRBV7-9 to TRBJ2-7; no firm D call. With 1 base removed from V and 6 bases from J, the gap between germline ends came to 13 bases. The germline V gene encodes CDR1 SEHNR and CDR2 FQNEAQ (reference sequence). The CDR3 is made up of 14 amino acids. Supplemented by reference TRBV7-9 and TRBJ2-7, the full variable domain reads DTGVSQNPRHKITKRGQNVTFRCDPISEHNRLYWYRQTLGQGPEFLTYFQNEAQLEKSRLLSDRFSAERPKGSFSTLEIQRTEQGDSAMYLCASSLVALSVEQYFGPGTRLTVT.

CDR3 sequence (DNA): TGTGCCAGCAGTTACACTGACGGCTACACCTTC. This sequence encodes CASSYTDGYTF. The chain joins TRBV6-2 or TRBV6-3 to TRBJ1-2; the D is unclear. Trimming removed 2 bases at V and 8 bases at J, with 6 bases between. Per germline, CDR1 MNHEY and CDR2 SVGEGT. This CDR3 has 11 amino acids.

This clonotype was seen a handful of times. V usage is TRBV10-3 and J usage is TRBJ2-2; the D gene is possibly TRBD1 (5 bases). V gave up 5 bases and J gave up 7 bases, with 8 bases separating them. The CDR3 is 12 residues long. From germline, CDR1 is ENHRY and CDR2 SYGVKD. CDR3 amino acids: CAISPDSGELFF. In DNA form, the CDR3 reads TGTGCCATCAGTCCCGACAGCGGGGAGCTGTTTTTT.

The gene calls are TRBV24-1 and TRBJ2-2; 10 bases map to TRBD1. With 4 bases clipped from V and 3 bases from J, the junction kept 7 bases outside the gene matches. The V gene's germline CDR1 is KGHDR and CDR2 SFDVKD. CDR3 size: 17 residues. For the CDR3, the DNA is TGTGCCACCAGTGACAGCGACAGGGGGCGCGACACCGGGGAGCTGTTTTTT. It yields the protein CATSDSDRGRDTGELFF.

This clonotype was detected a few times. The chain has TRBV18 and TRBJ2-7, with D possibly matching TRBD1 (6 bases). Trimming took off 6 bases at V and 6 bases at J, with 21 bases between the two ends. CDR1 and CDR2 from the germline V gene are KGHSH and LQKENI. The CDR3 length is 15 residues. The CDR3 DNA sequence: TGTGCCAGCTCCCTCGGACAGAACCTTTTCGGCGAGCAGTACTTC. This gives the protein CASSLGQNLFGEQYF.

The rearrangement joins TRBV7-9 to TRBJ2-1; D possibly corresponds to TRBD2 (6 bases). Trimming stripped 5 bases from V and 0 bases from J, with 14 bases between. The germline CDR1 and CDR2 sequences are SEHNR and FQNEAQ (reference sequence). This CDR3 is 16 amino acids long. The CDR3 spells CASSPPGLSSYNEQFF. Written as DNA, the CDR3 is TGTGCCAGCAGCCCCCCGGGACTTAGCTCCTACAATGAGCAGTTCTTC.

This clonotype was found a few times. The rearrangement links TRBV6-1 to TRBJ1-1, with a possible D match to TRBD1 (5 bases). With 5 bases removed from V and 4 bases from J, the gap between germline ends came to 11 bases. Germline CDR1 is MNHNS and CDR2 is SASEGT. CDR3 length: 13 residues. The CDR3 nucleotides read TGTGCCAGCAGTCGCAGGGAGGTCACTGAAGCTTTCTTT. Its protein is CASSRREVTEAFF.

The V gene is TRBV10-3, the J gene TRBJ2-7, with TRBD2 matching over 7 bases. V lost 2 bases and J lost 2; bases outside the gene matches: 6. CDR3 size: 15 residues. Looked up from germline, CDR1 is ENHRY and CDR2 is SYGVKD. The CDR3 DNA follows: TGTGCCATCAGTGAGGGAGCGGGGTATACCTACGAGCAGTACTTC. As protein: CAISEGAGYTYEQYF.

The V call is TRBV7-2, the J call TRBJ1-5; D unclear. The CDR3 runs 14 residues. The V gene's germline CDR1 is SGHTA and CDR2 FQGNSA. Trimming shortened V by 0 bases and J by 4 bases, and 7 bases separated the two germline ends. This CDR3 is CASSLAVRNQPQHF. CDR3 in DNA: TGTGCCAGCAGCTTAGCGGTGAGAAATCAGCCCCAGCATTTT.

The gene calls are TRBV20-1 and TRBJ2-5; D perhaps matches TRBD2 (5 bases). The germline V gene has CDR1 DFQATT and CDR2 SNEGSKA (reference sequence). This CDR3 contains 13 residues. The CDR3 nucleotides are TGCAGCCCAGTGGAGGCCCTCCAAGAGACCCAGTACTTC. This gives the protein CSPVEALQETQYF.

V is TRBV6-2 or TRBV6-3 and J is TRBJ1-2; D remains ambiguous. This CDR3 has 13 residues. V lost 2 bases and J 8 bases, leaving 12 bases between the germline ends. Germline CDR1 MNHEY, CDR2 SVGEGT. CDR3 region: CASSYRALQGYTF. The CDR3 nucleotides are TGTGCCAGCAGTTACCGGGCCCTCCAAGGCTACACCTTC.

The chain combines TRBV5-1 with TRBJ2-5, with D possibly called TRBD1 or TRBD2 (5 bases each). Per the germline V gene, CDR1 is SGHRS and CDR2 is YFSETQ. Trimming removed 7 bases at V and 7 bases at J, with 26 bases between. The CDR3 loop spans 16 amino acids. In DNA form, the CDR3 reads TGCGCCAGCCACCACGGGTCGTCACCGGGGCTTGGGACCCAGTACTTC. Its protein product is CASHHGSSPGLGTQYF.

A note on this clonotype: One junction end does not reproduce the germline sequence, and a read error may be involved. The chain is built from TRBV7-9 and TRBJ2-3; D is perhaps TRBD2 (6 bases). CDR1 and CDR2 from the germline V gene are SEHNR and FQNEAQ (reference sequence). The CDR3 contains 13 residues. CDR3 DNA: TGCGGGGGTCCCCGTCCTAGCACAGATACGCAGTATTTT. Protein: CGGPRPSTDTQYF.

This clonotype was observed a few times. The V gene is TRBV3-1, the J gene TRBJ1-4, with TRBD1 as a possible D gene (5 bases). Germline V lookup: CDR1 LGHDT, CDR2 YNNKEL (reference sequence). V shed 2 bases and J shed 6 bases, with 19 bases lying between them. The CDR3 is 17 amino acids. The CDR3 DNA reads TGTGCCAGCAGCCAACACTACCGCCGGGACGGATATGAAAAACTGTTTTTT. The encoded protein is CASSQHYRRDGYEKLFF.

This clonotype was detected only a few times. The gene calls are TRBV27 and TRBJ2-7; 10 bases fit TRBD1. Trimming cost V 2 bases and J 4 bases; bases outside gene matches: 5. Germline lookup yields CDR1 MNHEY and CDR2 SMNVEV (reference sequence). CDR3 length: 15 residues. The CDR3 is CASSLGDRGFYEQYF. CDR3 DNA sequence: TGTGCCAGCAGTTTAGGGGACAGGGGTTTTTACGAGCAGTACTTC.

V is TRBV24-1 and J is TRBJ1-3; D is unresolved. Germline V lookup: CDR1 KGHDR, CDR2 SFDVKD. The V end was cut by 4 bases, the J end by 0 bases, with 6 bases between. The CDR3 spans 14 residues. The CDR3 DNA is TGTGCCACCAGTGACACGAGCTCTGGAAACACCATATATTTT. This codes for CATSDTSSGNTIYF.

This clonotype was seen ten or more times. This rearrangement joins TRBV5-6 to TRBJ2-4; no clear D. The CDR3 sequence is 14 residues long. The germline V gene has CDR1 SGHDT and CDR2 YYEEEE. The germline V and J ends were trimmed by 0 bases and 0 bases, with 4 bases remaining between them. This CDR3 is CASSLGLAKNIQYF. DNA of the CDR3: TGTGCCAGCAGCTTGGGATTAGCCAAAAACATTCAGTACTTC.

This clonotype showed up just a few times. The V and J genes are TRBV7-2 and TRBJ1-5; D is undetermined. The germline gives CDR1 SGHTA, CDR2 FQGNSA. Deletions cut 8 bases from V and 4 bases from J, with 9 bases between. This CDR3 contains 12 residues. CDR3 loop: CASGQTNQPQHF. Here the CDR3 DNA reads TGTGCCAGCGGGCAGACTAATCAGCCCCAGCATTTT.

This clonotype was observed many times. DNA for the CDR3: TGCGCCAGCAGCCAAGAAGGGGGCAGGGCGAACACCGGGGAGCTGTTTTTT. It translates to CASSQEGGRANTGELFF. The V gene is TRBV4-3, the J gene TRBJ2-2, with 7 bases identical to TRBD1. Germline assignment: CDR1 LGHNA and CDR2 YSLEER. The CDR3 length is 17 residues. The junction had 4 bases not matched to a gene; V was cut back by 0 bases and J by 0 bases.

There are a few counts of this clonotype. The genes are TRBV5-6 and TRBJ2-7; 7 nucleotides align to TRBD1. The ends lost 4 bases at V and 4 bases at J; junction bases unmatched: 8. Germline V lookup: CDR1 SGHDT, CDR2 YYEEEE. The CDR3 extends over 14 amino acids. CDR3 DNA sequence: TGTGCCAGCAGCCTGGGACAGATGCTGTACGAGCAGTACTTC. Translation: CASSLGQMLYEQYF. The whole variable domain, remainder taken from reference TRBV5-6 and TRBJ2-7, is DAGVTQSPTHLIKTRGQQVTLRCSPKSGHDTVSWYQQALGQGPQFIFQYYEEEERQRGNFPDRFSGHQFPNYSSELNVNALLLGDSALYLCASSLGQMLYEQYFGPGTRLTVT.

This clonotype has a handful of counts. The chain carries TRBV12-3 or TRBV12-4 and TRBJ1-1; no definite D call. The V gene lost 2 bases and the J gene lost 0 bases, with 7 bases spanning the gap. This CDR3 contains 14 residues. The CDR3 DNA sequence: TGTGCCAGCAGTTTACGGCGGATGAACACTGAAGCTTTCTTT. Translated: CASSLRRMNTEAFF.